The 27 T cell receptor beta chains below come from one sample, sequenced in a study of shared T cell receptors in the human thymus. Clones were sequenced by immunoSEQ multiplex PCR, and TCRdb holds only the in-frame ones, with some missing. Altogether some 720,000 clones are present, 88% being singletons, with the ten largest covering 0.0095% to 0.011%. These data were also reused for a study on human thymus T cells.

Sample: thymocytes. These receptors were collected from a boy younger than two with a congenital heart defect.

Only one count was recorded for this clone. The J gene is TRBJ2-7, the V gene TRBV18, with D tentatively TRBD2 (7 bases). The CDR3 consists of 13 residues. Trimming took 8 bases from V and 2 from J, leaving 13 bases between them. Germline V CDR1 and CDR2: KGHSH, LQKENI. CDR3 DNA: TGTGCCAGCGGGGAGGGGGGCCCCTACGAGCAGTACTTC. Translation: CASGEGGPYEQYF.

This chain links TRBV6-1 with TRBJ2-2; 11 nucleotides match TRBD2. Germline loops: CDR1 MNHNS, CDR2 SASEGT. V lost 4 bases, J lost 6 bases, and 13 bases stayed unmatched. The CDR3 is made up of 18 amino acids. CDR3 region: CASSGENSGRAGAGELFF. The CDR3 DNA reads as TGTGCCAGCAGTGGGGAAAATAGCGGGAGGGCCGGGGCCGGGGAGCTGTTTTTT.

The rearrangement joins TRBV7-9 to TRBJ1-2; 9 bases map to TRBD1. This CDR3 region has 14 residues. Unmatched junction bases numbered 6, after V lost 5 bases and J lost 5 bases. Germline V lookup: CDR1 SEHNR, CDR2 FQNEAQ (reference sequence). CDR3 bases: TGTGCCAGCAGCCCCTCAGGACAGGGGTATGGCTACACCTTC. Translation: CASSPSGQGYGYTF.

The CDR3 nucleotides read TGTGCCAGCAGCCCAGACAGGGGTAATGGCTACACCTTC. Encoded protein: CASSPDRGNGYTF. The V call is TRBV7-9, the J call TRBJ1-2; 8 bases line up with TRBD1. V lost 5 bases and J lost 6; bases outside the gene matches: 5. The CDR3 extends over 13 amino acids. CDR1 is SEHNR, CDR2 FQNEAQ, per germline (reference sequence).

The chain joins TRBV6-6 to TRBJ1-3; D gene unclear. V was clipped by 1 base and J by 3 bases, with 4 bases between them. CDR3 size: 13 residues. CDR1 is MNHNY, CDR2 SVGAGI, per germline (reference sequence). Written as DNA, the CDR3 is TGTGCCAGCAGTTACTGCGGTGGAAACACCATATATTTT. It is translated as CASSYCGGNTIYF.

V gene TRBV7-9 combines with J gene TRBJ2-7; a weak D match, TRBD1 (5 bases). The CDR3 is made up of 13 amino acids. Trimming shortened V by 2 bases and J by 3 bases, and 8 bases separated the two germline ends. From germline, CDR1 is SEHNR and CDR2 FQNEAQ (reference sequence). Written as DNA, the CDR3 is TGTGCCAGCAGCTTAAGGCAGGGCTACGAGCAGTACTTC. This translates into CASSLRQGYEQYF. Supplemented by reference TRBV7-9 and TRBJ2-7, the full variable domain reads DTGVSQNPRHKITKRGQNVTFRCDPISEHNRLYWYRQTLGQGPEFLTYFQNEAQLEKSRLLSDRFSAERPKGSFSTLEIQRTEQGDSAMYLCASSLRQGYEQYFGPGTRLTVT.

This chain joins TRBV10-3 and TRBJ2-3, with 7 bases matching TRBD2. After removal of 0 bases from V and 0 bases from J, the junction contained 9 bases not matched to a gene. The CDR3 consists of 18 residues. Germline assignment: CDR1 ENHRY and CDR2 SYGVKD. The CDR3 loop is CAISESGSSGPSTDTQYF. CDR3 nucleotide sequence: TGTGCCATCAGTGAGTCGGGGTCTAGCGGCCCTAGCACAGATACGCAGTATTTT.

The V gene is TRBV11-2, the J gene TRBJ2-1; D unresolved. The ends were cut back, 1 base at V and 2 bases at J, with 6 bases in the middle. CDR1 is SGHAT, CDR2 FQNNGV, per germline. The CDR3 extends over 14 amino acids. The CDR3 loop reads CASSLVRPYNEQFF. The CDR3 DNA reads as TGTGCCAGCAGCTTAGTCCGTCCCTACAATGAGCAGTTCTTC.

The DNA of the CDR3 is TGTGCCAGTAAGAGCGGGGGCCACACTGAAGCTTTCTTT. This sequence encodes CASKSGGHTEAFF. The rearrangement links TRBV19 to TRBJ1-1; D possibly corresponds to TRBD1 (6 bases). The CDR3 has 13 residues. CDR1 is LNHDA, CDR2 SQIVND, per germline (reference sequence). Trimming took off 7 bases at V and 3 bases at J, with 12 bases between the two ends.

This clone has just one count. This chain uses TRBV4-2 with TRBJ2-1; TRBD2 aligns across 12 bases. Trimming at V came to 3 bases and at J to 8 bases, leaving 5 bases not matched to a gene. CDR1 and CDR2 (germline): LGHNA, YNFKEQ. The CDR3 sequence is 15 residues long. The CDR3 DNA reads as TGTGCCAGCAGCCATAGGACTAGCGGGGTAGATGAGCAGTTCTTC. It codes for CASSHRTSGVDEQFF.

The chain employs TRBV19 and TRBJ2-7; 10 bases are shared with TRBD2. V trimming: 3 bases; J trimming: 0 bases; junction bases outside the gene matches: 5. The germline V gene has CDR1 LNHDA and CDR2 SQIVND (reference sequence). The CDR3 has 16 residues. The CDR3 DNA follows: TGTGCCAGTAGTATCGGACTAGCGGCCTACTCCTACGAGCAGTACTTC. Translated, it gives CASSIGLAAYSYEQYF.

V usage is TRBV14 and J usage is TRBJ1-2; D may be TRBD1 (6 bases). Germline lookup yields CDR1 SGHDN and CDR2 FVKESK. The CDR3 consists of 13 residues. The V gene lost 2 bases and the J gene lost 3 bases, with 7 bases spanning the gap. CDR3 nucleotide sequence: TGTGCCAGCAGCCAACAGGGGTACTATGGCTACACCTTC. Its protein is CASSQQGYYGYTF.

CDR3 amino acids: CASSQDSRVYGYTF. CDR3 nucleotides: TGTGCCAGCAGCCAAGATAGCAGGGTGTATGGCTACACCTTC. The chain is built from TRBV14 and TRBJ1-2, with a possible D match to TRBD1 (5 bases). This CDR3 has 14 residues. Trimming pared 0 bases from V and 5 bases from J, leaving 10 bases between. Looked up from germline, CDR1 is SGHDN and CDR2 is FVKESK.

The chain has TRBV4-2 and TRBJ2-1; 10 bases are shared with TRBD2. J lost 5 bases, V lost 4 bases, and 8 bases had no gene match. This CDR3 contains 16 residues. In germline, CDR1 is LGHNA, CDR2 YNFKEQ. The CDR3 region has the DNA TGTGCCAGCAGCCTACGGACTAGCGGAGGCCACAATGAGCAGTTCTTC. This translates into CASSLRTSGGHNEQFF.

This clone has just one count. A read error may produce the germline difference seen at one junction end. The rearrangement links TRBV7-7 to TRBJ1-5; 12 bases line up with TRBD1. This CDR3 spans 17 amino acids. CDR1 SSHAT and CDR2 FNYEAQ come from the germline V gene (reference sequence). The CDR3 here is CASSSGDRGQGNQPQHF. CDR3 in DNA: TGTGCTAGCAGCTCCGGGGACAGGGGGCAAGGCAATCAGCCCCAGCATTTT.

This clone has only a few counts. The chain combines TRBV4-1 with TRBJ2-7, with TRBD2 identical over 11 bases. This CDR3 is 16 amino acids long. J was trimmed by 5 bases and V by 3 bases; bases with no gene match: 9. The germline V gene encodes CDR1 MGHRA and CDR2 YSYEKL. CDR3: CASSQGTSGSTHEQYF. CDR3 sequence (DNA): TGCGCCAGCAGCCAGGGAACTAGCGGGAGTACCCACGAGCAGTACTTC.

V and J are TRBV27 and TRBJ2-7; TRBD1 might be the D (5 bases). CDR1 and CDR2 (germline): MNHEY, SMNVEV (reference sequence). This CDR3 is 14 amino acids long. With 5 bases removed from V and 5 bases from J, the gap between germline ends came to 16 bases. The CDR3 bases are TGTGCCAGCAGTCTAAGGCAGGGTAGGGACGAGCAGTACTTC. This codes for CASSLRQGRDEQYF.

The chain links TRBV29-1 to TRBJ1-1, with D possibly matching TRBD1 (5 bases). The V end was cut by 4 bases, the J end by 3 bases, with 15 bases between. Germline CDR1 is SQVTM and CDR2 is ANQGSEA. There are 14 residues in the CDR3. The CDR3 nucleotides read TGCAGCGTTGTTCTGGAGGGACGAGACACTGAAGCTTTCTTT. Its protein product is CSVVLEGRDTEAFF.

The V gene is TRBV5-1, the J gene TRBJ1-1, with D hard to call. The CDR3 contains 14 residues. V was cut by 7 bases and J by 4 bases, with 17 bases left in between. The germline V gene encodes CDR1 SGHRS and CDR2 YFSETQ. CDR3 sequence reads: CASSPRPLGTEAFF. The CDR3 coding sequence is TGCGCCAGCTCCCCGAGGCCGTTAGGCACTGAAGCTTTCTTT.

The rearrangement uses TRBV14 and TRBJ2-7; D may be TRBD2 (5 bases). The CDR3 totals 17 residues. CDR1 is SGHDN, CDR2 FVKESK, per germline. The V end lost 1 base, the J end lost 5 bases, and 21 bases lay between the germline ends. The CDR3 spells CASSQGKGIERTNEQYF. The DNA of the CDR3 is TGTGCCAGCAGCCAAGGGAAGGGTATCGAGCGGACCAACGAGCAGTACTTC.

V usage is TRBV4-1 and J usage is TRBJ2-1, with D tentatively TRBD1 (5 bases). The CDR3 spans 13 residues. Germline lookup yields CDR1 MGHRA and CDR2 YSYEKL. V was cut by 2 bases and J by 10 bases, with 12 bases left in between. Here the CDR3 reads CASSQLIRVEQFF. The CDR3 bases are TGCGCCAGCAGCCAATTGATCAGGGTCGAGCAGTTCTTC.

This rearrangement joins TRBV6-1 to TRBJ2-1; 10 bases are shared with TRBD2. The CDR3 extends over 19 amino acids. The trim removed 2 bases at V and 6 bases at J, leaving 16 bases unmatched. CDR1 and CDR2 from the germline V gene are MNHNS and SASEGT. The CDR3 nucleotides are TGTGCCAGCAGTGAACGGGCTCTAGCGGGAGACGCGGGGTGCAATGAGCAGTTCTTC. Translation gives CASSERALAGDAGCNEQFF.

The V call is TRBV9, the J call TRBJ2-2; 9 bases are shared with TRBD1. Germline V gene lookup returns CDR1 SGDLS and CDR2 YYNGEE. This CDR3 region has 14 residues. V shed 1 base and J 7 bases; nucleotides not matched to a gene: 2. CDR3 sequence (DNA): TGTGCCAGCAGCGTAACAGGGGGCGGCGGGGAGCTGTTTTTT. It translates to CASSVTGGGGELFF.

The chain employs TRBV28 and TRBJ2-1; 7 positions match TRBD2. The V gene end was trimmed by 5 bases and the J gene end by 5 bases; junction bases not matched to a gene: 24. The germline V gene encodes CDR1 MDHEN and CDR2 SYDVKM. The CDR3 is 20 residues long. This chain's CDR3 is CASSTHSETGLPHSNNEQFF. CDR3 coding DNA: TGTGCCAGCAGTACCCACAGTGAGACGGGACTACCGCACAGCAACAATGAGCAGTTCTTC.

The chain combines TRBV5-1 with TRBJ2-1; TRBD1 aligns across 7 bases. V dropped 4 bases and J dropped 3; count of bases not matched to a gene: 10. Germline V gene sequence: CDR1 SGHRS, CDR2 YFSETQ. This CDR3 region has 16 residues. CDR3 amino acids: CASSVQTGTGYNEQFF. The CDR3 region has the DNA TGCGCCAGCAGCGTCCAGACAGGGACGGGCTACAATGAGCAGTTCTTC.

V gene TRBV11-2 combines with J gene TRBJ1-4, with D tentatively TRBD1 (5 bases). This CDR3 is 15 amino acids long. V was shortened by 5 bases and J by 3 bases, with 13 bases between the two germline ends. Per the germline V gene, CDR1 is SGHAT and CDR2 is FQNNGV. For the CDR3, the DNA is TGTGCCAGCAGCCTACCAGGGTCGTCTAATGAAAAACTGTTTTTT. Translated, it gives CASSLPGSSNEKLFF.

The chain is built from TRBV4-1 and TRBJ1-3, with D tentatively TRBD1 (5 bases). This CDR3 region has 15 residues. Germline lookup yields CDR1 MGHRA and CDR2 YSYEKL. V gave up 1 base and J gave up 0 bases, with 7 bases separating them. The CDR3 is CASSQGQHSGNTIYF. DNA for the CDR3: TGCGCCAGCAGCCAAGGACAGCACTCTGGAAACACCATATATTTT.